This T cell receptor beta chain is from a study of blood T cell repertoires in COVID-19. Only in-frame clones appear in the TCRdb table, and some are missing; sequencing was by immunoSEQ multiplex PCR. The top ten clones hold approximately 3.8% of a sample with about 220,000 clones, 82% of them seen once. The ends were cut back, 4 bases at V and 2 bases at J, with 22 bases in the middle. Germline CDR1 is SGHRS and CDR2 is YFSETQ. The CDR3 has 17 amino acids. V is TRBV5-1 and J is TRBJ2-7; D is perhaps TRBD1 (5 bases). Sequenced input: peripheral blood. The source of this sequence is a woman aged 80 or over with acute or convalescent COVID-19. CDR3 in amino acids: CASSPRPLQGLTYEQYF. The CDR3 region has the DNA TGCGCCAGCAGCCCCCGCCCCCTTCAGGGCTTAACCTACGAGCAGTACTTC.